One sample yielded the 18 T cell receptor beta chains listed below, sequenced in a study of T cells after yellow fever vaccination. Via MiXCR, TCRdb re-called the 5' RACE reads, giving one row per CDR3 protein. The sample yields approximately 330,000 distinct CDR3 sequences, about an eighth seen once. The sample here was CD4+ T cells sorted from PBMCs, taken 15 days after the yellow fever booster vaccination. The receptors were gathered from a young man who received the YFV17D yellow fever vaccine.

Only a few counts were recorded for this clonotype. V and J are TRBV5-4 and TRBJ2-3, with 9 bases aligning to TRBD2. This CDR3 contains 15 residues. V was clipped by 5 bases and J by 3 bases; unmatched bases: 7. Per the germline V gene, CDR1 is SGHNT and CDR2 is YYREEE (reference sequence). CDR3 region: CASRRGTSLTDTQYF. The CDR3 coding sequence is TGTGCCAGCAGGCGCGGGACTAGCCTTACAGATACGCAGTATTTT.

This clonotype was detected ten times or more. The J gene is TRBJ2-1, the V gene TRBV5-6; 7 bases align to TRBD2. With V trimmed by 4 bases and J by 13 bases, 8 bases remained unmatched. In germline, CDR1 is SGHDT, CDR2 YYEEEE. This CDR3 has 12 residues. The CDR3 DNA reads as TGTGCCAGCAGCCTCAACCGGGACTACCAGTTCTTC. It translates to CASSLNRDYQFF.

This clonotype appeared a few times. The chain uses TRBV6-6 and TRBJ2-3; 7 positions match TRBD2. With V trimmed by 6 bases and J by 0 bases, 0 bases remained unmatched. This CDR3 has 13 amino acids. CDR1 is MNHNY, CDR2 SVGAGI, per germline (reference sequence). This CDR3 reads CASRAGSTDTQYF. CDR3 DNA sequence: TGTGCCAGCAGAGCGGGGAGCACAGATACGCAGTATTTT.

A few counts support this clonotype. The genes are TRBV6-5 and TRBJ2-5; tentatively, D is TRBD1 (6 bases). This CDR3 contains 13 residues. Trimming took 6 bases from V and 4 from J, leaving 12 bases between them. Germline-derived CDR1 and CDR2 are MNHEY and SVGAGI. The CDR3: CASRDSGGETQYF. The CDR3 coding sequence is TGTGCCAGCAGGGACAGCGGCGGAGAGACCCAGTACTTC.

The chain employs TRBV20-1 and TRBJ2-7; weak D call: TRBD1 (5 bases). CDR1 and CDR2 (germline): DFQATT, SNEGSKA (reference sequence). This CDR3 region has 12 residues. Trimming cost V 8 bases and J 5 bases, with 16 bases left between them. As DNA, the CDR3 is TGCAGTTCCCGAAAAGGGGTGGACGAGCAGTACGTC. Amino acid sequence: CSSRKGVDEQYV.

V usage is TRBV5-1 and J usage is TRBJ2-3; maybe TRBD2 (6 bases). Germline V gene data show CDR1 as SGHRS and CDR2 as YFSETQ. V was pared by 1 base and J by 11 bases, with 23 bases between. There are 16 residues in the CDR3. The CDR3 DNA reads as TGCGCCAGCAGCTTGAGTATGGCATACCAAACCGGGAGGCAGTATTTT. Translated: CASSLSMAYQTGRQYF.

This chain links TRBV5-1 with TRBJ2-1, with TRBD2 matching over 10 bases. CDR3 length: 16 amino acids. Trimming removed 6 bases from V and 0 bases from J; junction bases left unmatched: 6. The germline CDR1 and CDR2 sequences are SGHRS and YFSETQ. This chain's CDR3 is CASTLLAGGSYNEQFF. For the CDR3, the DNA is TGCGCCAGCACCCTCTTAGCGGGGGGCTCCTACAATGAGCAGTTCTTC. Drawing the rest from reference TRBV5-1 and TRBJ2-1, the complete variable domain is KAGVTQTPRYLIKTRGQQVTLSCSPISGHRSVSWYQQTPGQGLQFLFEYFSETQRNKGNFPGRFSGRQFSNSRSEMNVSTLELGDSALYLCASTLLAGGSYNEQFFGPGTRLTVL.

The chain joins TRBV7-2 to TRBJ2-5; 8 bases fit TRBD2. The CDR3 consists of 14 residues. V lost 11 bases to trimming and J lost 2 bases; unmatched junction nucleotides: 10. Germline V gene data show CDR1 as SGHTA and CDR2 as FQGNSA. Here the CDR3 reads CAEQSGGEQETQYF. In DNA, the CDR3 is TGTGCCGAGCAGAGCGGGGGCGAACAAGAGACCCAGTACTTC.

The gene calls are TRBV5-4 and TRBJ1-2; a possible D gene is TRBD1 (6 bases). Germline V lookup: CDR1 SGHNT, CDR2 YYREEE (reference sequence). V was shortened by 3 bases and J by 8 bases, with 14 bases between the two germline ends. This CDR3 is built from 13 residues. CDR3 loop: CASSWGPGGGYTF. In DNA form, the CDR3 reads TGTGCCAGCAGCTGGGGGCCCGGAGGAGGCTACACCTTC.

In this sample, this clonotype turned up many times. This sequence joins TRBV29-1 and TRBJ2-5; 7 nucleotides match TRBD1. CDR1 is SQVTM and CDR2 is ANQGSEA in the germline V gene. This CDR3 is 12 amino acids long. Trimming took 5 bases from V and 2 from J; bases not matched to a gene: 2. CDR3 in amino acids: CSVRGPQETQYF. CDR3 in DNA: TGCAGCGTTAGGGGGCCTCAAGAGACCCAGTACTTC.

V and J are TRBV5-1 and TRBJ2-7; 7 positions match TRBD1. The length of the CDR3 is 14 residues. Trimming took 5 bases from V and 3 from J; bases not matched to a gene: 8. Germline V lookup: CDR1 SGHRS, CDR2 YFSETQ. CDR3 residues: CASRTGRIGYEQYF. The CDR3 coding sequence is TGCGCCAGCAGGACAGGGAGAATCGGCTACGAGCAGTACTTC.

This chain uses TRBV29-1 with TRBJ1-2; D perhaps matches TRBD1 (6 bases). This CDR3 has 13 amino acids. Germline CDR1 and CDR2: SQVTM and ANQGSEA. V was cut by 7 bases and J by 3 bases, with 15 bases left in between. The CDR3 spells CSAALGGDYGYTF. The CDR3 DNA sequence: TGCAGCGCTGCCCTAGGGGGGGACTATGGCTACACCTTC.

This sequence joins TRBV5-6 and TRBJ2-1; TRBD2 aligns across 13 bases. Germline CDR1 reads SGHDT; CDR2 reads YYEEEE. This CDR3 has 18 residues. With V trimmed by 0 bases and J by 0 bases, 3 bases remained unmatched. CDR3: CASSLGTSGGLSYNEQFF. CDR3 nucleotide sequence: TGTGCCAGCAGCTTGGGGACTAGCGGGGGTCTCTCCTACAATGAGCAGTTCTTC.

In its sample, this clonotype was seen a few times. V and J are TRBV4-3 and TRBJ1-2; D remains unclear. This CDR3 contains 14 residues. Trimming shortened V by 3 bases and J by 4 bases, and 12 bases separated the two germline ends. Germline V gene lookup returns CDR1 LGHNA and CDR2 YSLEER. DNA of the CDR3: TGCGCCAGCAGCCACCTTCAACAGAGCTATGGCTACACCTTC. This sequence encodes CASSHLQQSYGYTF.

The chain recombines TRBV18 with TRBJ2-5; possible D gene TRBD2, 5 bases. Germline V gene lookup returns CDR1 KGHSH and CDR2 LQKENI. This CDR3 has 15 amino acids. V was shortened by 6 bases and J by 5 bases, with 19 bases between the two germline ends. CDR3 residues: CASSRTVPSRETQYF. DNA for the CDR3: TGTGCCAGCTCGCGGACTGTACCATCCCGGGAGACCCAGTACTTC.

This clonotype appeared many times. The chain is built from TRBV11-2 and TRBJ1-5; D is unresolved. V was trimmed by 5 bases and J by 5 bases, leaving 10 bases between them. The length of the CDR3 is 13 residues. Germline V gene sequence: CDR1 SGHAT, CDR2 FQNNGV. CDR3 residues: CASSPQRDQPQHF. CDR3 bases: TGTGCCAGCAGCCCTCAACGTGATCAGCCCCAGCATTTT.

This clonotype has only a few counts. The V call is TRBV7-2, the J call TRBJ2-5; perhaps TRBD2 as D (5 bases). The germline V gene has CDR1 SGHTA and CDR2 FQGNSA. This CDR3 has 16 residues. Between the trimmed V and J ends, which lost 4 bases and 1 base, there was a span of 16 bases. Here the CDR3 reads CASSSAVRGTQETQYF. The CDR3 bases are TGTGCCAGCAGCTCAGCGGTTCGGGGAACCCAAGAGACCCAGTACTTC.

The V and J genes are TRBV12-3 or TRBV12-4 and TRBJ2-6; D is unclear. The V gene lost 4 bases and the J gene lost 2 bases, with 12 bases spanning the gap. This CDR3 spans 16 amino acids. The CDR3 DNA sequence: TGTGCCAGCAGTTCGGCGCTGATGGCTGGGGCCAACGTCCTGACTTTC. It is translated as CASSSALMAGANVLTF.